This T cell receptor beta chain comes out of a study of sequential checkpoint blockade in melanoma. As for the study in general: Patients were randomized 1:1 to nivolumab-then-ipilimumab or ipilimumab-then-nivolumab first-line. Both treatment sequences were followed by maintenance nivolumab.

Treatment defined: randomized to nivolumab then ipilimumab (arm A) or the reverse (arm B). Live CD3+CD8+ CD19− CD56− cells were sorted from PBMCs. Per the germline V gene, CDR1 is SGDLS and CDR2 is YYNGEE. V was shortened by 0 bases and J by 2 bases, with 12 bases between the two germline ends. The CDR3 totals 15 residues. The data were produced by immunoSEQ multiplex PCR, yet TCRdb's version contains in-frame clones alone and is incomplete. In the table there are about 28,000 clones, 83% of which are singletons. The chain uses TRBV9 and TRBJ2-7; D not resolved. The receptor comes from a human donor with melanoma. Source: CD8+ T cells sorted from blood (inferred from file names), taken from a patient given nivolumab and ipilimumab in sequence. The CDR3: CASSVGPRFAYEQYF. CDR3 coding DNA: TGTGCCAGCAGCGTAGGGCCACGTTTCGCCTACGAGCAGTACTTC.